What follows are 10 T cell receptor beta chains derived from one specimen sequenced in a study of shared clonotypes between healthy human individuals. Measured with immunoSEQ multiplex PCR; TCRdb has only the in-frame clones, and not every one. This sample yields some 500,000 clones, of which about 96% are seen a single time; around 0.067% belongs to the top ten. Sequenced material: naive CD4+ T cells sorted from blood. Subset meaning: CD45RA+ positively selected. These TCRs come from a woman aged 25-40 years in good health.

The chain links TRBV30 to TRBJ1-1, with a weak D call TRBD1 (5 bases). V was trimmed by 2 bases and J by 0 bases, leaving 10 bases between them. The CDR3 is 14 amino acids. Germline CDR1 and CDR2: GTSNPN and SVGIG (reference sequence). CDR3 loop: CAWSLGGVNTEAFF. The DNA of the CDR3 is TGTGCCTGGAGTCTTGGAGGGGTGAACACTGAAGCTTTCTTT.

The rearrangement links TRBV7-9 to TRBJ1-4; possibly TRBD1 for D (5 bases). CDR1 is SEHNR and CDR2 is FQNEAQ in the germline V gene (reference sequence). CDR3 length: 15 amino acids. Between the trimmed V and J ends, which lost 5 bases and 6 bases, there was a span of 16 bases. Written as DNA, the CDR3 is TGTGCCAGCAGCCCGTCCCAGGGAGTGGATGAAAAACTGTTTTTT. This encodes CASSPSQGVDEKLFF.

The CDR3 DNA reads as TGTGCCATCAGGGATCGGGACGACGACAATGAGCAGTTCTTC. Amino acid sequence: CAIRDRDDDNEQFF. The rearrangement uses TRBV10-3 and TRBJ2-1; D possibly uses TRBD1 or TRBD2 (5 bases each). Germline V gene sequence: CDR1 ENHRY, CDR2 SYGVKD. Trimming took 6 bases from V and 5 from J, leaving 14 bases between them. The CDR3 consists of 14 residues.

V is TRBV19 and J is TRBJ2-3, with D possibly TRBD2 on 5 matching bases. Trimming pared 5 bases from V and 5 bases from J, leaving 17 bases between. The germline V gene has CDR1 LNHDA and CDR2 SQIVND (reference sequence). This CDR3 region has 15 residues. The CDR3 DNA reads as TGTGCCAGTAGTGAGGCGGGCTCCAGGTTAGATACGCAGTATTTT. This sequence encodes CASSEAGSRLDTQYF.

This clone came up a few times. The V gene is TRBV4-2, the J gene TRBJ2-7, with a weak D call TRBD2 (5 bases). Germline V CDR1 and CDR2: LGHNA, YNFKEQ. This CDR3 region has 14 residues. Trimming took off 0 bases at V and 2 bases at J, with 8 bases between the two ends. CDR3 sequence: CASSQERVAYEQYF. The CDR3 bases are TGTGCCAGCAGCCAAGAGCGGGTTGCCTACGAGCAGTACTTC.

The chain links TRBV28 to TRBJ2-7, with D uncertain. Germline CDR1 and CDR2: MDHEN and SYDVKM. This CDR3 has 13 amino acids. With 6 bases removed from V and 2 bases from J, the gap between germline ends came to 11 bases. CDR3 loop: CASSPWDTYEQYF. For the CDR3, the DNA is TGTGCCAGCAGCCCTTGGGATACCTACGAGCAGTACTTC.

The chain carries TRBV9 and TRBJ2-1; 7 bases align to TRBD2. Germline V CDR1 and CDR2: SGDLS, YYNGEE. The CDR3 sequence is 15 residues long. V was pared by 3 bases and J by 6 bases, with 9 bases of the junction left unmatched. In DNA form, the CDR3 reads TGTGCCAGCAGCGCGACCGGGACTAAAATCAATGAGCAGTTCTTC. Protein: CASSATGTKINEQFF.

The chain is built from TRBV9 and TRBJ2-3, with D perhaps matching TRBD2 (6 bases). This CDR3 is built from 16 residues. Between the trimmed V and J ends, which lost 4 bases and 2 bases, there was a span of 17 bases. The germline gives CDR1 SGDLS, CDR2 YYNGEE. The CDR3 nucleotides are TGTGCCAGCAGCCCCCGGGGGAGCCCTCACACAGATACGCAGTATTTT. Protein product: CASSPRGSPHTDTQYF. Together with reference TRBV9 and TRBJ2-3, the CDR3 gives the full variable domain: DSGVTQTPKHLITATGQRVTLRCSPRSGDLSVYWYQQSLDQGLQFLIQYYNGEERAKGNILERFSAQQFPDLHSELNLSSLELGDSALYFCASSPRGSPHTDTQYFGPGTRLTVL.

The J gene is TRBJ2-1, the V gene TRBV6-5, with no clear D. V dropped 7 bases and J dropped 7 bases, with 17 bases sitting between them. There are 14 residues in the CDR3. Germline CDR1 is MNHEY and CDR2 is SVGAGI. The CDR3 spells CASNQQQGWNEQFF. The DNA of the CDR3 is TGTGCCAGCAACCAACAACAAGGTTGGAATGAGCAGTTCTTC.

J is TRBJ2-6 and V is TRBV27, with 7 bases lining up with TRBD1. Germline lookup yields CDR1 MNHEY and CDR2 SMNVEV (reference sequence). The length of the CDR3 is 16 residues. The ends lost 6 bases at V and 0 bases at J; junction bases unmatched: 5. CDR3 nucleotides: TGTGCCAGCAGACAGGGGACAAGCTCTGGGGCCAACGTCCTGACTTTC. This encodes CASRQGTSSGANVLTF.